The entry below describes one TCR beta chain. No antigen is known for it. Expressed TCRB transcripts were sequenced because the entire RNA isolate underwent reverse transcription. The average read count of naive, central memory and regulatory T cell samples was approximately 4 million. TCRdb's table, derived via immunoSEQ multiplex PCR, lists solely in-frame clones and lacks some. The table has a few hundred thousand clones, around 12% seen once. The sample comes from a study of beta chain features in type 1 diabetes. Notes on the study in general: In all four CD4+ subsets, TCRB CDR3 length was significantly, moderately reduced in type 1 diabetes.

V lost 2 bases and J lost 3, with 16 bases in between. Germline lookup yields CDR1 SGHNT and CDR2 YENEEA. The CDR3 spans 17 residues. This rearrangement joins TRBV11-3 to TRBJ2-2; D gene unclear. This receptor was identified in a woman aged 18-29 years with type 1 diabetes. The sequenced sample consisted of naive CD4+ T cells from blood. The CDR3 loop reads CASSLSPVVADTGELFF. The CDR3 nucleotides are TGTGCCAGCAGCTTATCTCCAGTGGTGGCGGACACCGGGGAGCTGTTTTTT.